One and the same sample provided the 25 T cell receptor beta chains below, sequenced in a study of CD8 T cells in ankylosing spondylitis. MiXCR, run by TCRdb on the 5' RACE reads, gives a single entry per CDR3 protein. The sample includes under 150,000 distinct CDR3 sequences, over 10% seen only once; the top ten take roughly 4.5%. Input material: blood, either unsorted or a sorted T cell fraction (not recorded which). The receptors stem from a female donor with ankylosing spondylitis or in good health (not recorded which).

This clonotype was found many times. The CDR3 DNA reads as TGCGCCAGCAGCTACGCCCTACAGGGTCTGAACACTGAAGCTTTCTTT. Its translation is CASSYALQGLNTEAFF. This chain uses TRBV5-1 with TRBJ1-1; D might be TRBD1 (6 bases). CDR3 length: 16 residues. Trimming left V 3 bases short and J 0 bases short, with 15 bases between. Germline V gene data show CDR1 as SGHRS and CDR2 as YFSETQ.

In regard to this clonotype: A much larger clone differs from this one at a single base, so this may be a read error. The chain recombines TRBV10-3 with TRBJ1-5; the D is unclear. The V end was cut by 4 bases, the J end by 9 bases, with 13 bases between. CDR1 is ENHRY, CDR2 SYGVKD, per germline. The CDR3 covers 13 residues. The CDR3 reads CAISGATDSPQHF. The CDR3 DNA sequence: TGTGCCATCAGTGGGGCAACGGACTCGCCCCAGCATTTT.

The sample holds many counts of this clonotype. The chain recombines TRBV2 with TRBJ2-7, with D tentatively TRBD2 (6 bases). V was clipped by 9 bases and J by 7 bases, with 19 bases between them. Germline loops: CDR1 SNHLY, CDR2 FYNNEI. The CDR3 has 13 residues. CDR3 amino acids: CARLAPSGWEQYF. The CDR3 coding sequence is TGTGCCAGGCTAGCGCCCTCGGGGTGGGAGCAGTACTTC.

This clonotype was found many times. The rearrangement uses TRBV6-1 and TRBJ2-7; weak D call: TRBD2 (5 bases). Between the trimmed V and J ends, which lost 7 bases and 3 bases, there was a span of 13 bases. The CDR3 runs to 13 residues. Germline assignment: CDR1 MNHNS and CDR2 SASEGT. CDR3 bases: TGTGCCAGCACCCCGGGATCCATCTACGAGCAGTACTTC. It codes for CASTPGSIYEQYF.

This clonotype was found many times. V and J are TRBV4-2 and TRBJ1-1, with a tentative D call TRBD1 (5 bases). From germline, CDR1 is LGHNA and CDR2 YNFKEQ. CDR3 size: 18 residues. V lost 0 bases and J 3 bases, leaving 20 bases between the germline ends. In nucleotides, the CDR3 is TGTGCCAGCAGCCAAGAAGGGGCTGGGGCAAAAGGGTACACTGAAGCTTTCTTT. Translated, it gives CASSQEGAGAKGYTEAFF.

The chain is built from TRBV2 and TRBJ2-1, with 10 nucleotides matching TRBD2. The CDR3 is 16 residues long. In germline, CDR1 is SNHLY, CDR2 FYNNEI. Trimming removed 3 bases from V and 0 bases from J; junction bases left unmatched: 2. This chain's CDR3 is CASSEASGSSYNEQFF. The CDR3 region has the DNA TGTGCCAGCAGTGAGGCTAGCGGGAGCTCCTACAATGAGCAGTTCTTC.

This clonotype was observed at least ten times. The chain combines TRBV28 with TRBJ1-1; weak D call: TRBD1 (6 bases). The length of the CDR3 is 13 residues. V shed 7 bases and J shed 1 base, with 10 bases lying between them. CDR1 and CDR2 from the germline V gene are MDHEN and SYDVKM. In nucleotides, the CDR3 is TGTGCCAGCATCCCGGGACAGAACACTGAAGCTTTCTTT. It specifies CASIPGQNTEAFF.

The table lists this clonotype with many counts. This chain connects TRBV12-3 or TRBV12-4 to TRBJ1-1, with D tentatively TRBD1 (5 bases). CDR3 length: 12 residues. V was pared by 4 bases and J by 11 bases, with 14 bases between. The CDR3 is CASSYGGPRAFF. CDR3 DNA sequence: TGTGCCAGCAGTTACGGGGGTCCCCGGGCTTTCTTT.

This clonotype was counted many times. The V and J genes are TRBV7-2 and TRBJ2-5; TRBD2 matches 10 bases. The germline gives CDR1 SGHTA, CDR2 FQGNSA. With 6 bases clipped from V and 5 bases from J, the junction kept 12 bases outside the gene matches. The CDR3 length is 16 residues. CDR3 sequence reads: CASSSSGTSVWETQYF. The CDR3 DNA is TGTGCCAGCAGTTCTTCCGGGACTAGCGTCTGGGAGACCCAGTACTTC. The full variable domain, with the rest looked up from reference TRBV7-2 and TRBJ2-5, is GAGVSQSPSNKVTEKGKDVELRCDPISGHTALYWYRQSLGQGLEFLIYFQGNSAPDKSGLPSDRFSAERTGGSVSTLTIQRTQQEDSAVYLCASSSSGTSVWETQYFGPGTRLLVL.

This clonotype showed up many times. The chain recombines TRBV25-1 with TRBJ1-2; 8 bases map to TRBD1. CDR1 MGHDK and CDR2 SYGVNS come from the germline V gene. J gave up 10 bases and V 6 bases, and 10 bases lay outside the gene matches. CDR3 size: 13 residues. CDR3 sequence reads: CASSPTGDDYYTF. DNA of the CDR3: TGTGCCAGCAGCCCGACAGGGGACGACTACTACACCTTC.

There are many counts of this clonotype. The chain uses TRBV6-4 and TRBJ1-4; the D gene is possibly TRBD1 (6 bases). The CDR3 is 13 residues long. V dropped 11 bases and J dropped 7 bases, with 17 bases sitting between them. Germline V gives CDR1 MRHNA, CDR2 SNTAGT. The CDR3 nucleotides are TGTGCCGGACAGTGGCTTGGGGGTGAAAAACTGTTTTTT. Its translation: CAGQWLGGEKLFF.

The chain links TRBV30 to TRBJ1-2, with no clear D. The V and J ends lost 0 bases and 6 bases respectively, with 14 bases between them. The length of the CDR3 is 14 residues. Germline CDR1 GTSNPN, CDR2 SVGIG (reference sequence). This CDR3 reads CAWSVGPTADGYTF. As DNA, the CDR3 is TGTGCCTGGAGTGTAGGCCCTACCGCCGATGGCTACACCTTC. The full variable domain, completed using reference TRBV30 and TRBJ1-2, is SQTIHQWPATLVQPVGSPLSLECTVEGTSNPNLYWYRQAAGRGLQLLFYSVGIGQISSEVPQNLSASRPQDRQFILSSKKLLLSDSGFYLCAWSVGPTADGYTFGSGTRLTVV.

Ten or more counts support this clonotype. The gene calls are TRBV12-3 or TRBV12-4 and TRBJ2-6; D unresolved. This CDR3 contains 14 residues. Trimming stripped 0 bases from V and 2 bases from J, with 2 bases between. CDR3 region: CASSLAPGANVLTF. The CDR3 DNA reads TGTGCCAGCAGTTTAGCCCCTGGGGCCAACGTCCTGACTTTC.

In this sample, this clonotype turned up many times. The J gene is TRBJ1-5, the V gene TRBV7-2; D might be TRBD1 (5 bases). Germline V CDR1 and CDR2: SGHTA, FQGNSA. CDR3 size: 13 residues. V shed 11 bases and J shed 0 bases, with 11 bases lying between them. CDR3 coding DNA: TGTGCCTCACAGGAATATAGCAATCAGCCCCAGCATTTT. It translates to CASQEYSNQPQHF.

This clonotype was seen at least ten times. The V call is TRBV29-1, the J call TRBJ2-2, with 11 bases that match TRBD2. V dropped 7 bases and J dropped 5; count of bases not matched to a gene: 6. CDR1 SQVTM and CDR2 ANQGSEA come from the germline V gene. The CDR3 covers 14 residues. CDR3 sequence (DNA): TGCAGCGCCAGTAGCGGGAGGGATACCGGGGAGCTGTTTTTT. This sequence encodes CSASSGRDTGELFF.

This clonotype was counted ten times or more. The V and J genes are TRBV12-3 or TRBV12-4 and TRBJ2-2; no clear D gene. V lost 2 bases and J 1 base, leaving 5 bases between the germline ends. The CDR3 extends over 14 amino acids. The CDR3 spells CASSLSGNTGELFF. DNA of the CDR3: TGTGCCAGCAGTTTATCAGGGAACACCGGGGAGCTGTTTTTT.

In this sample, this clonotype turned up many times. The rearrangement links TRBV2 to TRBJ2-2, with 13 bases that match TRBD2. In germline, CDR1 is SNHLY, CDR2 FYNNEI. The junction had 7 bases not matched to a gene; V was cut back by 7 bases and J by 5 bases. The CDR3 totals 16 residues. The CDR3 protein is CASNRLAGGGTGELFF. The CDR3 DNA sequence: TGTGCCAGCAATCGACTAGCGGGGGGTGGGACCGGGGAGCTGTTTTTT.

V is TRBV6-2 or TRBV6-3 and J is TRBJ2-7; D remains unclear. Germline V gene sequence: CDR1 MNHEY, CDR2 SVGEGT. V was pared by 0 bases and J by 2 bases, with 11 bases between. The CDR3 consists of 15 residues. This CDR3 is CASSYSGNNPYEQYF. CDR3 in DNA: TGTGCCAGCAGTTACTCAGGGAACAATCCCTACGAGCAGTACTTC.

This chain's CDR3 is CASSPGTGNYNEQFF. CDR3 DNA sequence: TGTGCCAGCTCGCCGGGGACAGGGAACTACAATGAGCAGTTCTTC. V is TRBV18 and J is TRBJ2-1, with TRBD1 matching over 9 bases. The germline gives CDR1 KGHSH, CDR2 LQKENI. This CDR3 has 15 amino acids. J gave up 3 bases and V 6 bases, and 6 bases lay outside the gene matches.

This clonotype came up many times. The rearrangement links TRBV7-8 to TRBJ1-5; D is possibly TRBD1 (6 bases). CDR3 length: 16 residues. The germline V gene has CDR1 SGHVS and CDR2 FQNEAQ. V was shortened by 1 base and J by 3 bases, with 13 bases between the two germline ends. In DNA form, the CDR3 reads TGTGCCAGCAGCTTAGGGACAGTCTATCTCAATCAGCCCCAGCATTTT. Translation gives CASSLGTVYLNQPQHF.

There are a few counts of this clonotype. The rearrangement links TRBV6-2 or TRBV6-3 to TRBJ2-3; 11 bases line up with TRBD2. The CDR3 sequence is 18 residues long. V trimming: 6 bases; J trimming: 2 bases; junction bases outside the gene matches: 13. CDR1 MNHEY and CDR2 SVGEGT come from the germline V gene. In DNA form, the CDR3 reads TGTGCCAGCAGCTCAGGGGGGACTAGCGGCCCGTTCACAGATACGCAGTATTTT. Translated: CASSSGGTSGPFTDTQYF.

This clonotype was counted ten times or more. The gene calls are TRBV12-3 or TRBV12-4 and TRBJ1-2; TRBD1 matches at 11 bases. Trimming cost V 6 bases and J 5 bases; bases outside gene matches: 5. The CDR3 has 14 amino acids. CDR3: CASRRDRGRYGYTF. The CDR3 DNA reads TGTGCCAGCAGGCGGGACAGGGGGAGGTATGGCTACACCTTC.

At least ten counts were recorded for this clonotype. The rearrangement links TRBV20-1 to TRBJ2-3, with 11 bases aligning to TRBD2. The V gene end was trimmed by 4 bases and the J gene end by 3 bases; junction bases not matched to a gene: 3. This CDR3 region has 14 residues. Germline V gene lookup returns CDR1 DFQATT and CDR2 SNEGSKA (reference sequence). The CDR3 DNA reads TGCAGTGCTATTACTAGCGGGAGTACAGATACGCAGTATTTT. Protein product: CSAITSGSTDTQYF.

This clonotype was counted between two and nine times. The V call is TRBV3-1, the J call TRBJ2-2, with D possibly TRBD1 on 5 matching bases. The CDR3 covers 17 residues. The germline CDR1 and CDR2 sequences are LGHDT and YNNKEL (reference sequence). The V and J ends lost 0 bases and 7 bases respectively, with 18 bases between them. The CDR3 DNA sequence: TGTGCCAGCAGCCAAGAAGCAAATGCAGGGTACGGCGGGGAGCTGTTTTTT. Residues: CASSQEANAGYGGELFF. The whole variable domain, filled in from reference TRBV3-1 and TRBJ2-2, reads DTAVSQTPKYLVTQMGNDKSIKCEQNLGHDTMYWYKQDSKKFLKIMFSYNNKELIINETVPNRFSPKSPDKAHLNLHINSLELGDSAVYFCASSQEANAGYGGELFFGEGSRLTVL.

The J gene is TRBJ2-1, the V gene TRBV12-3 or TRBV12-4, with D perhaps matching TRBD1 or TRBD2 (5 bases each). V was trimmed by 5 bases and J by 2 bases, leaving 16 bases between them. The CDR3 totals 16 residues. The chain's CDR3 is CASSLLGDPAYNEQFF. Written as DNA, the CDR3 is TGTGCCAGCAGTCTCCTGGGGGACCCAGCCTACAATGAGCAGTTCTTC.